This T cell receptor beta chain was identified during a study of blood T cell repertoires in COVID-19. Study background: Samples taken during acute and convalescent COVID-19 were collected in the United States, Italy and Spain. Sources were T cells, B-cell-depleted T cells, or PBMCs; the material itself was cDNA or gDNA.

The CDR3 has 13 amino acids. Trimming at V came to 5 bases and at J to 7 bases, leaving 6 bases not matched to a gene. CDR1 is MNHNY, CDR2 SVGAGI, per germline (reference sequence). Measured with immunoSEQ multiplex PCR; TCRdb has only the in-frame clones, and not every one. The sample shows over 150,000 clones, roughly 84% of them seen only once. The rearrangement links TRBV6-6 to TRBJ2-7, with 9 nucleotides matching TRBD1. The sample taken for sequencing was peripheral blood. The TCR originated in a man aged 70 or older with active or convalescent COVID-19. The CDR3 protein is CASSPGTGSEQYF. CDR3 bases: TGTGCCAGCAGTCCTGGGACAGGGAGTGAGCAGTACTTC.